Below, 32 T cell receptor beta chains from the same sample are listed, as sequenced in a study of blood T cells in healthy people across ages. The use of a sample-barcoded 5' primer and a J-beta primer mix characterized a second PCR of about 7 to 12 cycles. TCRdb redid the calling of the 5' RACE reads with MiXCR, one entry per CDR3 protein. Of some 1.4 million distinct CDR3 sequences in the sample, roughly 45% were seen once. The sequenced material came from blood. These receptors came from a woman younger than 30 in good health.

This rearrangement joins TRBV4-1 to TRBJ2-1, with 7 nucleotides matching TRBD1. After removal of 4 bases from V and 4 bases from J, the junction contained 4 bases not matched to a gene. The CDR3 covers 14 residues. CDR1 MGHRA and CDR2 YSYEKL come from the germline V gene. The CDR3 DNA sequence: TGCGCCAGCAGCCCCGGGGACAGATACAATGAGCAGTTCTTC. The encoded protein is CASSPGDRYNEQFF.

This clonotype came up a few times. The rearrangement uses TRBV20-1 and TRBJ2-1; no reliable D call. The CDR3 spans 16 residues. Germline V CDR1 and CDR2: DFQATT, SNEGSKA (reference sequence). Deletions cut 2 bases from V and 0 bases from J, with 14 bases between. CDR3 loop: CSARYTVGSSYNEQFF. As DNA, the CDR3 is TGCAGTGCTAGATACACGGTGGGAAGCTCCTACAATGAGCAGTTCTTC.

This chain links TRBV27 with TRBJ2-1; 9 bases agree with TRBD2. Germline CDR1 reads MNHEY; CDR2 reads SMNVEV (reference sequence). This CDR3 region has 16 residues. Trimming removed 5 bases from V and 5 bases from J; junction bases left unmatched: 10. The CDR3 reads CASSMRGGRAHNEQFF. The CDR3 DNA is TGTGCCAGCAGTATGCGGGGGGGCCGGGCACACAATGAGCAGTTCTTC.

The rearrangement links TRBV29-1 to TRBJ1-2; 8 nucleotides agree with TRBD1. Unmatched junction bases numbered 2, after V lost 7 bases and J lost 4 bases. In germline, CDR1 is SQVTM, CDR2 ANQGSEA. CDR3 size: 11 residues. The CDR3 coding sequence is TGCAGCGGTCAGGGGGCCTATGGCTACACCTTC. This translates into CSGQGAYGYTF.

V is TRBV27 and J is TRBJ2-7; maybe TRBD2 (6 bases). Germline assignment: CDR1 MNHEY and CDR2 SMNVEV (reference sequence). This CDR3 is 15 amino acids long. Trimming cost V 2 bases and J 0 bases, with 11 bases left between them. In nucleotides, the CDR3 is TGTGCCAGCAGTTTAAAGGGACTGTACTCCTACGAGCAGTACTTC. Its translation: CASSLKGLYSYEQYF.

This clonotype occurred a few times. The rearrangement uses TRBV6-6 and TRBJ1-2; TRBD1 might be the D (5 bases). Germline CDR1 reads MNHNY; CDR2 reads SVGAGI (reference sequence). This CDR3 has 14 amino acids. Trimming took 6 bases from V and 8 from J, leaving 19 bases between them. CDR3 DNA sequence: TGTGCCAGCAGACCCGTCTCTCAGGGCTGGGGCTACACCTTC. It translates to CASRPVSQGWGYTF.

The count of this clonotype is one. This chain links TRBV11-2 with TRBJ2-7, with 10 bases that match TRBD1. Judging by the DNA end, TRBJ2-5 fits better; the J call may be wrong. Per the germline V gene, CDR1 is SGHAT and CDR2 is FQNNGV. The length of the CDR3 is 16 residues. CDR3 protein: CASSRRDRGARETQYF. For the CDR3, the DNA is TGTGCCAGCTCACGGCGGGACAGGGGAGCTCGGGAGACCCAGTACTTC.

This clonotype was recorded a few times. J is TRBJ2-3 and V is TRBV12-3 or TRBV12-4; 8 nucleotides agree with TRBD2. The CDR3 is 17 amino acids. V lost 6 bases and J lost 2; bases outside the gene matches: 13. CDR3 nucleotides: TGTGCCAGCAGACAAGCGGGAGAATGGTCGAACACAGATACGCAGTATTTT. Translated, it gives CASRQAGEWSNTDTQYF.

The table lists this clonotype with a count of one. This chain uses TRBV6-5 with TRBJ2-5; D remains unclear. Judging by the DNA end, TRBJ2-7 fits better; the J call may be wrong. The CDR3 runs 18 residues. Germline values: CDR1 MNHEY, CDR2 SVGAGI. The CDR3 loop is CASSYLGPSGERLGEQYF. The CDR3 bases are TGTGCCAGCAGTTACTTGGGCCCCTCTGGCGAACGGCTGGGCGAGCAGTACTTC.

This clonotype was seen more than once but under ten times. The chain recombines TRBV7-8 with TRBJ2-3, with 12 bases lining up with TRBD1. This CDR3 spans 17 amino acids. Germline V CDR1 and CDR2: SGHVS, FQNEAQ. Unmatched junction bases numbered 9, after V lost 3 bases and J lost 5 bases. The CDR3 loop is CASSLAGTGGAKDTQYF. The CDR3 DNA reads TGTGCCAGCAGCTTGGCCGGGACAGGGGGCGCGAAAGATACGCAGTATTTT.

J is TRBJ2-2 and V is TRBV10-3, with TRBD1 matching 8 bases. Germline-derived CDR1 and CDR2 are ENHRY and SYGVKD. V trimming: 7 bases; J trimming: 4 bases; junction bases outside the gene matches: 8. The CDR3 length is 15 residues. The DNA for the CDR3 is TGTGCCATCACCCCGGGACAGGAGGCCACCGGGGAGCTGTTTTTT. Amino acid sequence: CAITPGQEATGELFF.

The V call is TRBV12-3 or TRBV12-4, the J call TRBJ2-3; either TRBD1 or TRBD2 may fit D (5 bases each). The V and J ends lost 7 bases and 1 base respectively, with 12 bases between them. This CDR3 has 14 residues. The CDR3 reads CASTPRGGTDTQYF. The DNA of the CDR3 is TGTGCCAGCACCCCCCGAGGGGGCACAGATACGCAGTATTTT.

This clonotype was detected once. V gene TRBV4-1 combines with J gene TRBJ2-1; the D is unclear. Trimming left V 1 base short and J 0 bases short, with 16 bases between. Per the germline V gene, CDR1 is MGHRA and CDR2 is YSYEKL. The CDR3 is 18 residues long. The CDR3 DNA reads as TGCGCCAGCAGCCAAGGAAGGGCCCGGACGCGCTCCTACAATGAGCAGTTCTTC. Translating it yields CASSQGRARTRSYNEQFF.

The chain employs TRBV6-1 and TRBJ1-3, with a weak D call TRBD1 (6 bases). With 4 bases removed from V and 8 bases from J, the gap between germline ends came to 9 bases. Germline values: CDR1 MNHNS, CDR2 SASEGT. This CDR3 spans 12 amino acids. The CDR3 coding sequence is TGTGCCAGCAGTGCCTACAGGGACACCATATATTTT. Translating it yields CASSAYRDTIYF.

CDR3 coding DNA: TGTGCCACCAGCGATGGGACTACTTACAATGAGCAGTTCTTC. Its protein is CATSDGTTYNEQFF. The chain uses TRBV24-1 and TRBJ2-1, with 7 bases matching TRBD2. Losses at the gene ends were 7 bases for V and 4 bases for J; bases not matched to a gene: 6. The CDR3 extends over 14 amino acids. The germline V gene has CDR1 KGHDR and CDR2 SFDVKD.

The CDR3 bases are TGCAGTGCTAGCGAGAGTACCAGGGAGAACACTGAAGCTTTCTTT. This encodes CSASESTRENTEAFF. This rearrangement joins TRBV20-1 to TRBJ1-1, with D maybe TRBD1 (5 bases). Germline lookup yields CDR1 DFQATT and CDR2 SNEGSKA (reference sequence). V was shortened by 3 bases and J by 1 base, with 15 bases between the two germline ends. The CDR3 contains 15 residues.

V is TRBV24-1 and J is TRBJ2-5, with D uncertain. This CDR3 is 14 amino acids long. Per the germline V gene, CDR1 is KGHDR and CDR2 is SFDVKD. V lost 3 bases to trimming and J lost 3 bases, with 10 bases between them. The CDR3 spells CATSDKGSKETQYF. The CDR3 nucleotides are TGTGCCACCAGTGATAAGGGTAGTAAAGAGACCCAGTACTTC.

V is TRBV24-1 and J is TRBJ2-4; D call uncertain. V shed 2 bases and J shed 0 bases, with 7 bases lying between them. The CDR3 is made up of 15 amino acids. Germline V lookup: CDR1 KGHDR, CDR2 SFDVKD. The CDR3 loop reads CATSDSRGAKNIQYF. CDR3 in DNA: TGTGCCACCAGTGATTCTAGAGGAGCCAAAAACATTCAGTACTTC.

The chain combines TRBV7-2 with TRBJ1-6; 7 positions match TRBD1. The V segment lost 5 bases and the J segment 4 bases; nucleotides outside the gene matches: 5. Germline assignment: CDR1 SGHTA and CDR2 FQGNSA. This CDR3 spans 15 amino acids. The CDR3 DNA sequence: TGTGCCAGCAGCGGTCGGGACAGTTATAATTCACCCCTCCACTTT. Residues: CASSGRDSYNSPLHF.

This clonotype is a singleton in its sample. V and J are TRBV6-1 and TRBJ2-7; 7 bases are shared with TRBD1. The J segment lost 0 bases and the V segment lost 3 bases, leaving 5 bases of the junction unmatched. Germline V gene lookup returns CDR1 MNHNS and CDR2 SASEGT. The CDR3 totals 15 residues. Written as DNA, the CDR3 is TGTGCCAGCAGTGATCGTGGGGACAGCTCCTACGAGCAGTACTTC. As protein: CASSDRGDSSYEQYF.

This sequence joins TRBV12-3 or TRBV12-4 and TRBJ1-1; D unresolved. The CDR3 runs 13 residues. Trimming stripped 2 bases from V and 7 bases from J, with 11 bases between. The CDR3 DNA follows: TGTGCCAGCAGTTTATTTCTGATAGGTGAAGCTTTCTTT. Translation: CASSLFLIGEAFF.

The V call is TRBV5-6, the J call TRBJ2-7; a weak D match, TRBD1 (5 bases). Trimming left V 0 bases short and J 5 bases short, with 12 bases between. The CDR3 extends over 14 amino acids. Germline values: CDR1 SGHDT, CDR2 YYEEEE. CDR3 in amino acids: CASSLAGATNEQYF. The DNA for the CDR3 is TGTGCCAGCAGCTTGGCTGGGGCAACCAACGAGCAGTACTTC.

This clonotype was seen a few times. CDR3: CSAWDFYEQYF. Here the CDR3 DNA reads TGCAGTGCTTGGGACTTCTACGAGCAGTACTTC. The V gene is TRBV20-1, the J gene TRBJ2-7, with a tentative D call TRBD2 (6 bases). Germline lookup yields CDR1 DFQATT and CDR2 SNEGSKA (reference sequence). CDR3 length: 11 residues. Trimming stripped 5 bases from V and 3 bases from J, with 8 bases between.

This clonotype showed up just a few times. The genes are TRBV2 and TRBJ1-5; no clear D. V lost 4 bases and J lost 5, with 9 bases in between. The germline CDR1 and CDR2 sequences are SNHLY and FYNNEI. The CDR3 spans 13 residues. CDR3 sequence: CASSGGPYQPQHF. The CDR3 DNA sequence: TGTGCCAGCAGTGGAGGTCCTTATCAGCCCCAGCATTTT.

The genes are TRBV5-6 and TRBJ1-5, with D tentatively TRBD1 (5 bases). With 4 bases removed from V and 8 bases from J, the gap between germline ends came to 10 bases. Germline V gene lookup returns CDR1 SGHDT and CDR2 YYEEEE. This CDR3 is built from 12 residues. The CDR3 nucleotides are TGTGCCAGCAGCCTCCCAGGGAAGCCCCAGCATTTT. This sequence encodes CASSLPGKPQHF.

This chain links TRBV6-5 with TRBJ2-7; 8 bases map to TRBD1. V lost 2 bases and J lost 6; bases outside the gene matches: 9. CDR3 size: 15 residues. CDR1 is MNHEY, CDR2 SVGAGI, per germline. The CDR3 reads CASSYRDRGGFEQYF. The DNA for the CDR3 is TGTGCCAGCAGTTACCGTGACAGGGGTGGTTTCGAGCAGTACTTC.

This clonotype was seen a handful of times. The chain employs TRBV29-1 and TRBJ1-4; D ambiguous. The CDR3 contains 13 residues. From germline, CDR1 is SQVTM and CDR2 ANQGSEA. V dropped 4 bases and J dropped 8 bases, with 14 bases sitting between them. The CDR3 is CSVVGESEEKLFF. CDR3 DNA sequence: TGCAGCGTTGTGGGAGAGTCGGAAGAAAAACTGTTTTTT. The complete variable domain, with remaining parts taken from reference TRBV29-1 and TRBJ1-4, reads SAVISQKPSRDICQRGTSLTIQCQVDSQVTMMFWYRQQPGQSLTLIATANQGSEATYESGFVIDKFPISRPNLTFSTLTVSNMSPEDSSIYLCSVVGESEEKLFFGSGTQLSVL.

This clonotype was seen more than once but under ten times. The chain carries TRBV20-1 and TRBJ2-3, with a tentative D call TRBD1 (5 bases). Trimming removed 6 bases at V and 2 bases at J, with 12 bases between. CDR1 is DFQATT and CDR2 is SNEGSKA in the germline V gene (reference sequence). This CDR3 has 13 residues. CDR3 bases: TGCAGTGCCAATACAGGAGCCACAGATACGCAGTATTTT. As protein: CSANTGATDTQYF.

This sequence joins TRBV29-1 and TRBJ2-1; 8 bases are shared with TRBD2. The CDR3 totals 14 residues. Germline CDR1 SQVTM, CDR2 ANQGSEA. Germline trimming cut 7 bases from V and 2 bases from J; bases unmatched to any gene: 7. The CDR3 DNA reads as TGCAGCGCTACCCTTAGCGGGGCCTACAATGAGCAGTTCTTC. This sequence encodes CSATLSGAYNEQFF.

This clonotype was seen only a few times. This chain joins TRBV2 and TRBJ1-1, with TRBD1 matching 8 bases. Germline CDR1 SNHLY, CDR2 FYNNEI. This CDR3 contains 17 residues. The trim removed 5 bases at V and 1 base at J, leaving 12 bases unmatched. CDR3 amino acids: CASSPIRTGTKNTEAFF. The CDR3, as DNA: TGTGCCAGCAGTCCTATTCGGACAGGGACGAAGAACACTGAAGCTTTCTTT.

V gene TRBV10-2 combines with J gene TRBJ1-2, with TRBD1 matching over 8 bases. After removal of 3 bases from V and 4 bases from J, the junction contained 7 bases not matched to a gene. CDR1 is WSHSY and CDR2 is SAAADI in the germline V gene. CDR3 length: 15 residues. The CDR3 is CASSETADRVYGYTF. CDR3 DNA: TGCGCCAGCAGTGAAACCGCGGACAGGGTCTATGGCTACACCTTC.

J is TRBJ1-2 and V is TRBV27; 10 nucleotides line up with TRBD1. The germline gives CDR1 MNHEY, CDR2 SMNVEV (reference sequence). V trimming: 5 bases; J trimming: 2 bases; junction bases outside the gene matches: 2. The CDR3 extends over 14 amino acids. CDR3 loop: CASSDRGLNYGYTF. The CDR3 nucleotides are TGTGCCAGCAGTGACAGGGGGCTCAACTATGGCTACACCTTC.